Listed below are T cell receptor beta chains from one sample, sequenced in a study of blood T cell repertoires in COVID-19. The repertoire was sequenced with immunoSEQ multiplex PCR; TCRdb's copy has only in-frame clones and lacks some. The sample holds 250,000 to 400,000 clones, 70% to 90% seen once. The sample comprised peripheral blood. These receptor sequences come from a woman younger than 45 with COVID-19, enrolled during active disease. Both conserved end residues are part of each CDR3. The D gene is left open where the match is weak. Size is stated for part of the rows, as once, few or many counts, or as a class when the clone is expanded.

CDR3 DNA,CDR3 protein,V gene,clone size,CDR3 length,D gene,J gene
TGTGCCAGCAGCCCGGGACTCCAGTCCCAAGAGACCCAGTACTTC,CASSPGLQSQETQYF,TRBV7-9,once,15,.,TRBJ2-5
TGTGCCACCAGTGATTCGTCCACACCTTACACTGAAGCTTTCTTT,CATSDSSTPYTEAFF,TRBV24-1,.,15,.,TRBJ1-1
TGCGCCAGCAGCTTGGGGGCAGGGACTAATGAAAAACTGTTTTTT,CASSLGAGTNEKLFF,TRBV5-1,.,15,.,TRBJ1-4
TGTGCCAGCACGAAGGGGAGGCTATCTGAAGCTTTCTTT,CASTKGRLSEAFF,TRBV3-1/TRBV3-2,once,13,.,TRBJ1-1
TGTGCCAGCACGAACAGGGGGCAGCAGCCCCAGCATTTT,CASTNRGQQPQHF,TRBV6-5,.,13,TRBD1,TRBJ1-5
TGTGCCAGCAGCTTAGCGGGGGCGCTGGGAAACACCATATATTTT,CASSLAGALGNTIYF,TRBV7-6,.,15,.,TRBJ1-3
TGTGCCAGCAGCACAGGTCCTTCACCCCTCCACTTT,CASSTGPSPLHF,TRBV2,.,12,.,TRBJ1-6
TGTGCCAGCTCACCACTCCAGGGGGATGCGGGTGGCTACACCTTC,CASSPLQGDAGGYTF,TRBV18,.,15,TRBD1,TRBJ1-2
TGTGCCAGCAGCCCCAACCTACAAGAGACCCAGTACTTC,CASSPNLQETQYF,TRBV12-3/TRBV12-4,.,13,.,TRBJ2-5
TGTGCCAGCAGCTCGAGGACAGGGAGGAACACTGAAGCTTTCTTT,CASSSRTGRNTEAFF,TRBV7-6,.,15,TRBD1,TRBJ1-1
TGCGCCAGCAGCCAAGCATGGACAGGGGTCTATGGCTACACCTTC,CASSQAWTGVYGYTF,TRBV4-1,.,15,TRBD1,TRBJ1-2
TGTGCCAGTAGTACATTGGGGCAAGGAAATCAGCCCCAGCATTTT,CASSTLGQGNQPQHF,TRBV19,.,15,.,TRBJ1-5
TGTGCCAGCAGCCCACAGGGCCAGCCCCAGCATTTT,CASSPQGQPQHF,TRBV7-9,.,12,.,TRBJ1-5
TGTGCCAGCAGCTTGGGCAGGGCTGGTCAGCCCCAGCATTTT,CASSLGRAGQPQHF,TRBV5-6,once,14,.,TRBJ1-5
TGCGCCAGCAGCAGGACAGGGGCTAATTCACCCCTCCACTTT,CASSRTGANSPLHF,TRBV5-1,once,14,TRBD1,TRBJ1-6
TGTGCCAGCAGCCAGGGTGGGTCCTATGGCTACACCTTC,CASSQGGSYGYTF,TRBV28,once,13,.,TRBJ1-2
TGTGCCATCAGTGACACAGGGGGCAACTATGGCTACACCTTC,CAISDTGGNYGYTF,TRBV10-3,.,14,TRBD1,TRBJ1-2
TGTGCCAGCAGCTCCTTAGCGGGGGAGCAAGAGACCCAGTACTTC,CASSSLAGEQETQYF,TRBV7-7,.,15,TRBD2,TRBJ2-5
TGTGCCAGCAGCGTAGCTGGGCGGGGGGGCGCAGATACGCAGTATTTT,CASSVAGRGGADTQYF,TRBV9,.,16,TRBD2,TRBJ2-3
TGTGCCAGCAGTCATTACGGAGGCGGCACTGAAGCTTTCTTT,CASSHYGGGTEAFF,TRBV3-1/TRBV3-2,.,14,.,TRBJ1-1
TGTGCCAGCAGTCAGGGAGCCAAAAACATTCAGTACTTC,CASSQGAKNIQYF,TRBV11-3,.,13,.,TRBJ2-4
TGTGCCATCAGTGTGGAGGGGGAGACCCAGTACTTC,CAISVEGETQYF,TRBV10-3,.,12,.,TRBJ2-5
TGTGCCAGCTCACCACCCCAGAAACCCCTCCACTTT,CASSPPQKPLHF,TRBV18,few,12,.,TRBJ1-6
TGTGCCAGTAGTATAGGTCGGGGAACAACGAATTCACCCCTCCACTTT,CASSIGRGTTNSPLHF,TRBV19,.,16,.,TRBJ1-6
TGCGCCAGCTCGGCAGCGGCTGGAAACACCATATATTTT,CASSAAAGNTIYF,TRBV5-1,.,13,.,TRBJ1-3
TGCGCCAGCAGCCAAACGGGCAGGGCGAACACTGAAGCTTTCTTT,CASSQTGRANTEAFF,TRBV4-1,.,15,.,TRBJ1-1
TGTGCCTGGAGTGCTGGGACTAGCGGCCAAGAGACCCAGTACTTC,CAWSAGTSGQETQYF,TRBV30,.,15,TRBD2,TRBJ2-5
TGTGCCAGTAGTATCGGTTCCACTGAAGCTTTCTTT,CASSIGSTEAFF,TRBV19,once,12,.,TRBJ1-1